The next 21 T cell receptor beta chains were all read from a single sample in a study of blood T cell repertoires in COVID-19. Method: immunoSEQ multiplex PCR; TCRdb's copy keeps in-frame clones and lacks some. The sample holds 77,000 or so clones, 65% to 90% seen once. The sequenced material came from peripheral blood. The source of these receptors is a man aged 25-45 years with COVID-19, enrolled during active disease.

There are a few counts of this clone. The V call is TRBV5-6, the J call TRBJ1-1; 7 positions agree with TRBD1. The germline V gene has CDR1 SGHDT and CDR2 YYEEEE. Trimming removed 0 bases from V and 3 bases from J; junction bases left unmatched: 8. The CDR3 sequence is 16 residues long. The CDR3 here is CASSLVVSRGDTEAFF. The CDR3 DNA sequence: TGTGCCAGCAGCTTGGTGGTATCCAGGGGGGACACTGAAGCTTTCTTT.

This clone was observed once. CDR3 protein: CASSNPGTPTDTQYF. The CDR3 bases are TGTGCCAGCAGCAACCCCGGGACTCCCACAGATACGCAGTATTTT. The chain recombines TRBV9 with TRBJ2-3; maybe TRBD2 (6 bases). V lost 4 bases, J lost 2 bases, and 14 bases lay in between. The CDR3 is 15 residues long. CDR1 SGDLS and CDR2 YYNGEE come from the germline V gene.

The chain joins TRBV11-2 to TRBJ2-1, with 7 nucleotides matching TRBD2. Germline CDR1 SGHAT, CDR2 FQNNGV. J lost 5 bases, V lost 4 bases, and 11 bases had no gene match. This CDR3 is 16 amino acids long. The CDR3 DNA is TGTGCCAGCAGCTCTGGCCCCGGACTAGGCGACAATGAGCAGTTCTTC. Translation gives CASSSGPGLGDNEQFF.

This clone was seen a few times. The gene calls are TRBV19 and TRBJ1-5; 7 nucleotides line up with TRBD1. The CDR3 covers 15 residues. Germline V gives CDR1 LNHDA, CDR2 SQIVND (reference sequence). Trimming took 7 bases from V and 6 from J; bases not matched to a gene: 12. CDR3: CASTSGQFLGQPQHF. CDR3 nucleotides: TGTGCCAGTACCTCGGGACAGTTTCTTGGTCAGCCCCAGCATTTT.

The V and J genes are TRBV7-2 and TRBJ1-2; no firm D call. This CDR3 has 14 residues. Trimming shortened V by 1 base and J by 4 bases, and 10 bases separated the two germline ends. Germline V gene lookup returns CDR1 SGHTA and CDR2 FQGNSA. CDR3 DNA sequence: TGTGCCAGCAGCTTAGTTCGGGGTGGCTATGGCTACACCTTC. Its protein is CASSLVRGGYGYTF.

This rearrangement joins TRBV28 to TRBJ1-1; a possible D gene is TRBD1 (6 bases). The germline V gene encodes CDR1 MDHEN and CDR2 SYDVKM. This CDR3 is built from 12 residues. Deletions cut 5 bases from V and 11 bases from J, with 15 bases between. The CDR3 region has the DNA TGTGCCAGCAGTCTGCCAGGGGAAAATGCTTTCTTT. It codes for CASSLPGENAFF.

The V and J genes are TRBV19 and TRBJ1-5; no firm D call. V lost 3 bases, J lost 0 bases, and 6 bases lay in between. CDR1 LNHDA and CDR2 SQIVND come from the germline V gene (reference sequence). This CDR3 is built from 14 residues. The CDR3 protein is CASSMRASNQPQHF. CDR3 nucleotide sequence: TGTGCCAGTAGTATGAGGGCTAGCAATCAGCCCCAGCATTTT. The full variable domain, rest sourced from reference TRBV19 and TRBJ1-5, is DGGITQSPKYLFRKEGQNVTLSCEQNLNHDAMYWYRQDPGQGLRLIYYSQIVNDFQKGDIAEGYSVSREKKESFPLTVTSAQKNPTAFYLCASSMRASNQPQHFGDGTRLSIL.

This clone was observed a single time. The CDR3 sequence: CASSQGDVGGNIQYF. The CDR3 DNA reads TGTGCCAGCAGCCAAGGCGATGTGGGAGGGAACATTCAGTACTTC. The chain combines TRBV3-1 (or the pseudogene TRBV3-2) with TRBJ2-4; 7 nucleotides align to TRBD2. The trim removed 1 base at V and 7 bases at J, leaving 7 bases unmatched. Germline-derived CDR1 and CDR2 are LGHDT and YNNKEL (reference sequence). This CDR3 comprises 15 residues.

This rearrangement joins TRBV18 to TRBJ1-1; D is perhaps TRBD1 (6 bases). The CDR3 has 12 residues. Trimming left V 3 bases short and J 7 bases short, with 9 bases between. Per germline, CDR1 KGHSH and CDR2 LQKENI. The CDR3 reads CASSPTTGEAFF. Here the CDR3 DNA reads TGTGCCAGCTCACCCACGACAGGTGAAGCTTTCTTT. The variable domain in full, completed from reference TRBV18 and TRBJ1-1, reads NAGVMQNPRHLVRRRGQEARLRCSPMKGHSHVYWYRQLPEEGLKFMVYLQKENIIDESGMPKERFSAEFPKEGPSILRIQQVVRGDSAAYFCASSPTTGEAFFGQGTRLTVV.

The rearrangement links TRBV6-1 to TRBJ1-2; D gene uncertain. Germline CDR1 reads MNHNS; CDR2 reads SASEGT. V was shortened by 1 base and J by 5 bases, with 8 bases between the two germline ends. The CDR3 has 13 residues. CDR3 nucleotides: TGTGCCAGCAGTGAAGGGACTCTTTATGGCTACACCTTC. It yields the protein CASSEGTLYGYTF.

This clone was seen a single time. V gene TRBV18 combines with J gene TRBJ1-4; 8 bases are a match to TRBD1. Germline loops: CDR1 KGHSH, CDR2 LQKENI. The CDR3 sequence is 16 residues long. Germline trimming cut 4 bases from V and 0 bases from J; bases unmatched to any gene: 4. The DNA for the CDR3 is TGTGCCAGCTCACTCGGACAGGGCTCAACTAATGAAAAACTGTTTTTT. Protein product: CASSLGQGSTNEKLFF.

The chain combines TRBV6-5 with TRBJ1-5; TRBD1 matches at 9 bases. V lost 5 bases and J lost 11; bases outside the gene matches: 10. Germline CDR1 MNHEY, CDR2 SVGAGI. The CDR3 is 14 residues long. CDR3 in DNA: TGTGCCAGCAGTCCGGGACAGGGAGGTGTTGCCCAGCATTTT. The encoded protein is CASSPGQGGVAQHF.

The rearrangement uses TRBV10-3 and TRBJ1-2; tentatively, D is TRBD1 (5 bases). Germline V gives CDR1 ENHRY, CDR2 SYGVKD. This CDR3 has 16 amino acids. V lost 3 bases, J lost 2 bases, and 16 bases lay in between. The CDR3: CAISDSLGGKNYGYTF. CDR3 in DNA: TGTGCCATCAGTGACTCTCTCGGGGGGAAGAACTATGGCTACACCTTC.

The gene calls are TRBV19 and TRBJ1-2; TRBD1 is a possible D gene (6 bases). V lost 7 bases and J 2 bases, leaving 8 bases between the germline ends. CDR3 length: 12 residues. The germline V gene encodes CDR1 LNHDA and CDR2 SQIVND (reference sequence). CDR3 sequence (DNA): TGTGCCAGTACCGACAGGAACTATGGCTACACCTTC. Residues: CASTDRNYGYTF.

This rearrangement joins TRBV3-1 (or the pseudogene TRBV3-2) to TRBJ2-7; a possible D gene is TRBD1 (5 bases). The germline V gene encodes CDR1 LGHDT and CDR2 YNNKEL (reference sequence). This CDR3 contains 12 residues. The V gene lost 6 bases and the J gene lost 7 bases, with 13 bases spanning the gap. The CDR3 loop is CASSQGMLEQYF. As DNA, the CDR3 is TGTGCCAGCAGTCAGGGTATGCTAGAGCAGTACTTC.

This clone showed up just once. The chain is built from TRBV6-5 and TRBJ2-2, with D unresolved. The CDR3 has 14 residues. The germline V gene has CDR1 MNHEY and CDR2 SVGAGI. Trimming shortened V by 5 bases and J by 4 bases, and 11 bases separated the two germline ends. CDR3 DNA: TGTGCCAGCAGTCCGTCCGGAGCCACCGGGGAGCTGTTTTTT. Amino acids: CASSPSGATGELFF.

The V call is TRBV29-1, the J call TRBJ2-2; D remains unclear. The CDR3 contains 12 residues. The germline V gene has CDR1 SQVTM and CDR2 ANQGSEA. Trimming removed 4 bases from V and 7 bases from J, with 10 bases in between. The chain's CDR3 is CSVVSSDGELFF. For the CDR3, the DNA is TGCAGCGTTGTTAGCAGCGACGGGGAGCTGTTTTTT.

This chain links TRBV19 with TRBJ2-1; 10 bases map to TRBD1. Germline CDR1 and CDR2: LNHDA and SQIVND (reference sequence). The CDR3 runs to 14 residues. The V and J ends lost 2 bases and 8 bases, in that order; junction bases with no gene match: 3. As DNA, the CDR3 is TGTGCCAGTAGTATAAGGGACAGGGGCTATGAGCAGTTCTTC. Translation gives CASSIRDRGYEQFF.

This chain links TRBV27 with TRBJ2-1; TRBD1 agrees at 8 bases. V shed 10 bases and J 6 bases; nucleotides not matched to a gene: 11. Germline V gene sequence: CDR1 MNHEY, CDR2 SMNVEV (reference sequence). The CDR3 has 14 amino acids. Here the CDR3 DNA reads TGTGCCACCCAGTCGGACAGGGTGGCCAATGAGCAGTTCTTC. Its translation: CATQSDRVANEQFF.

The rearrangement joins TRBV18 to TRBJ1-1; D possibly corresponds to TRBD1 (5 bases). The V end was cut by 0 bases, the J end by 3 bases, with 14 bases between. This CDR3 contains 16 residues. Germline CDR1 is KGHSH and CDR2 is LQKENI. The CDR3 sequence is CASSPPQGRLDTEAFF. In nucleotides, the CDR3 is TGTGCCAGCTCACCACCGCAGGGTCGTTTGGACACTGAAGCTTTCTTT.

This clone was detected once. J is TRBJ2-7 and V is TRBV7-2; TRBD1 might be the D (6 bases). The CDR3 has 16 amino acids. Trimming left V 2 bases short and J 2 bases short, with 16 bases between. Germline CDR1 and CDR2: SGHTA and FQGNSA. For the CDR3, the DNA is TGTGCCAGCAGCTTACAAAGCTCGACAGGCACCTACGAGCAGTACTTC. The encoded protein is CASSLQSSTGTYEQYF.